The 30 T cell receptor beta chains below were found in one sample sequenced in a study of blood T cell repertoires in COVID-19. TCRdb's table, derived via immunoSEQ multiplex PCR, lists solely in-frame clones and lacks some. Among 28,000 or so clones listed, 88% were seen once. Material for sequencing was peripheral blood. The source of these receptors is a woman between 45 and 60 years old with active COVID-19.

V usage is TRBV19 and J usage is TRBJ1-5; 7 positions match TRBD1. V was pared by 7 bases and J by 5 bases, with 8 bases of the junction left unmatched. This CDR3 contains 14 residues. Germline V gene sequence: CDR1 LNHDA, CDR2 SQIVND (reference sequence). DNA of the CDR3: TGTGCCAGTACCCCAAAACAGGGGCATCAGCCCCAGCATTTT. It encodes CASTPKQGHQPQHF.

This chain uses TRBV5-5 with TRBJ2-1; tentatively, D is TRBD1 (5 bases). The germline CDR1 and CDR2 sequences are SGHKS and YYEKEE (reference sequence). The germline V and J ends were trimmed by 5 bases and 8 bases, with 8 bases remaining between them. The CDR3 sequence is 11 residues long. The CDR3 protein is CASRGAYEQFF. As DNA, the CDR3 is TGTGCCAGCAGAGGGGCTTATGAGCAGTTCTTC.

The chain links TRBV5-6 to TRBJ2-2, with D hard to call. V was trimmed by 3 bases and J by 2 bases, leaving 2 bases between them. This CDR3 comprises 12 residues. CDR1 and CDR2 (germline): SGHDT, YYEEEE. Here the CDR3 DNA reads TGTGCCAGCAGCTCAAACACCGGGGAGCTGTTTTTT. Encoded protein: CASSSNTGELFF.

The chain links TRBV28 to TRBJ2-7; weak D call: TRBD2 (6 bases). V shed 1 base and J shed 2 bases, with 12 bases lying between them. The CDR3 consists of 15 residues. Per germline, CDR1 MDHEN and CDR2 SYDVKM. The chain's CDR3 is CASSLSSGPTYEQYF. The CDR3 DNA follows: TGTGCCAGCAGTTTATCAAGCGGGCCAACCTACGAGCAGTACTTC.

Here the CDR3 reads CASSSHSEDTQYF. CDR3 bases: TGTGCCAGCAGCTCCCACAGTGAGGATACGCAGTATTTT. The chain uses TRBV12-3 or TRBV12-4 and TRBJ2-3; D unresolved. The CDR3 runs 13 residues. Trimming took 6 bases from V and 6 from J, leaving 13 bases between them.

The chain uses TRBV3-1 (or the pseudogene TRBV3-2) and TRBJ2-3, with 15 positions matching TRBD2. CDR1 and CDR2 (germline): LGHDT, YNNKEL (reference sequence). The V and J ends lost 3 bases and 0 bases, in that order; junction bases with no gene match: 13. CDR3 length: 21 residues. The CDR3 is CASSHHPGLAGGHSSTDTQYF. The CDR3 region has the DNA TGTGCCAGCAGCCATCATCCGGGACTAGCGGGAGGCCACTCTAGCACAGATACGCAGTATTTT.

The rearrangement links TRBV7-2 to TRBJ1-6; 8 bases fit TRBD1. The V segment lost 5 bases and the J segment 10 bases; nucleotides outside the gene matches: 10. The CDR3 has 15 amino acids. The germline V gene encodes CDR1 SGHTA and CDR2 FQGNSA. In nucleotides, the CDR3 is TGTGCCAGCAGCGCAGGGGCAGGGGGCGGATCACCCCTCCACTTT. Amino acid sequence: CASSAGAGGGSPLHF. Combining the CDR3 with reference TRBV7-2 and TRBJ1-6 gives the whole variable domain GAGVSQSPSNKVTEKGKDVELRCDPISGHTALYWYRQSLGQGLEFLIYFQGNSAPDKSGLPSDRFSAERTGGSVSTLTIQRTQQEDSAVYLCASSAGAGGGSPLHFGNGTRLTVT.

The chain combines TRBV4-1 with TRBJ1-5, with TRBD1 as a possible D gene (5 bases). Germline CDR1 and CDR2: MGHRA and YSYEKL. Trimming shortened V by 3 bases and J by 7 bases, and 13 bases separated the two germline ends. The CDR3 sequence is 14 residues long. CDR3 DNA sequence: TGCGCCAGCAGCCAGGGGGACTCCCACCAGCCCCAGCATTTT. Translation gives CASSQGDSHQPQHF.

The chain recombines TRBV21-1 with TRBJ2-3; the table's D call, TRBD2, was not checked against the DNA. TRBV21-1 is a recognized pseudogene. The CDR3 totals 16 residues. CDR3 DNA sequence: TGTGCCAGATTCAAGGGTCGGGCGGGAGGCCCAGATACGCAGTATTTT. It encodes CARFKGRAGGPDTQYF.

This chain connects TRBV7-3 to TRBJ1-4; no reliable D call. The CDR3 is 15 residues long. Germline V gene data show CDR1 as SGHTA and CDR2 as FQGTGA. Trimming pared 5 bases from V and 3 bases from J, leaving 13 bases between. CDR3 coding DNA: TGTGCCAGCAGCCCGAACGGCGGGGCTAATGAAAAACTGTTTTTT. Amino acids: CASSPNGGANEKLFF. The complete variable domain, with remaining parts taken from reference TRBV7-3 and TRBJ1-4, reads GAGVSQTPSNKVTEKGKYVELRCDPISGHTALYWYRQSLGQGPEFLIYFQGTGAADDSGLPNDRFFAVRPEGSVSTLKIQRTERGDSAVYLCASSPNGGANEKLFFGSGTQLSVL.

This clone was recorded a few times. J is TRBJ2-7 and V is TRBV5-4; perhaps TRBD2 as D (6 bases). There are 14 residues in the CDR3. Trimming shortened V by 3 bases and J by 0 bases, and 10 bases separated the two germline ends. CDR1 is SGHNT and CDR2 is YYREEE in the germline V gene (reference sequence). The CDR3 DNA is TGTGCCAGCAGCTCAGAGCGGGTCTCCTACGAGCAGTACTTC. Protein sequence: CASSSERVSYEQYF.

A word on this clone: Other DNA sequences in the sample encode the same CDR3. The V call is TRBV6-1, the J call TRBJ2-3; D may be TRBD1 (6 bases). CDR1 and CDR2 (germline): MNHNS, SASEGT. The ends were cut back, 0 bases at V and 0 bases at J, with 16 bases in the middle. CDR3 length equals 18 residues. The CDR3 sequence: CASSEARNRVESTDTQYF. The CDR3 DNA reads as TGTGCCAGCAGTGAAGCGAGAAACAGGGTGGAGAGCACAGATACGCAGTATTTT.

The V gene is TRBV29-1, the J gene TRBJ2-5; D is possibly TRBD2 (6 bases). Looked up from germline, CDR1 is SQVTM and CDR2 is ANQGSEA. The CDR3 is made up of 13 amino acids. Trimming left V 6 bases short and J 5 bases short, with 16 bases between. The CDR3 region is CSVRDSGMETQYF. The CDR3 nucleotides read TGCAGCGTACGGGACTCCGGGATGGAGACCCAGTACTTC.

The chain recombines TRBV25-1 with TRBJ1-2; D might be TRBD1 (6 bases). V was clipped by 3 bases and J by 6 bases, with 17 bases between them. CDR3 length equals 15 residues. The germline CDR1 and CDR2 sequences are MGHDK and SYGVNS. The CDR3 DNA sequence: TGTGCCAGCAGTGAGGGGGGGCGCAGGGGCCATGGCTACACCTTC. Encoded protein: CASSEGGRRGHGYTF.

The chain has TRBV9 and TRBJ2-3, with D perhaps matching TRBD1 (6 bases). Germline V gene lookup returns CDR1 SGDLS and CDR2 YYNGEE. V was pared by 3 bases and J by 0 bases, with 14 bases between. This CDR3 contains 16 residues. Here the CDR3 DNA reads TGTGCCAGCAGCGGTGGGGGCAGGGTGAGCACAGATACGCAGTATTTT. It is translated as CASSGGGRVSTDTQYF.

This chain connects TRBV5-4 to TRBJ2-3; 7 bases line up with TRBD2. Germline CDR1 reads SGHNT; CDR2 reads YYREEE (reference sequence). The CDR3 has 15 residues. J lost 5 bases, V lost 1 base, and 7 bases had no gene match. The CDR3 region is CASSLRTGGGDTQYF. The CDR3, as DNA: TGTGCCAGCAGCTTGCGAACGGGGGGAGGAGATACGCAGTATTTT.

This chain uses TRBV11-2 with TRBJ1-2; D unclear. V lost 5 bases to trimming and J lost 8 bases, with 21 bases between them. Germline lookup yields CDR1 SGHAT and CDR2 FQNNGV. This CDR3 is 15 amino acids long. In DNA, the CDR3 is TGTGCCAGCAGCCCCGTCGGCGGGCTGCGGATAGGCTACACCTTC. As protein: CASSPVGGLRIGYTF.

The CDR3 loop is CASSLSGGRQPQHF. The CDR3 DNA sequence: TGTGCCAGCAGCTTATCAGGGGGCAGGCAGCCCCAGCATTTT. The V call is TRBV11-2, the J call TRBJ1-5; 8 nucleotides match TRBD1. CDR1 is SGHAT, CDR2 FQNNGV, per germline. The V and J ends lost 2 bases and 7 bases, in that order; junction bases with no gene match: 4. There are 14 residues in the CDR3.

This clone has just one count. This chain uses TRBV4-1 with TRBJ2-1; D gene unclear. Trimming took off 3 bases at V and 2 bases at J, with 14 bases between the two ends. This CDR3 is 16 amino acids long. Germline V gene lookup returns CDR1 MGHRA and CDR2 YSYEKL. In DNA, the CDR3 is TGCGCCAGCAGCCAGGTCGACTTAGTCACCTACAATGAGCAGTTCTTC. As protein: CASSQVDLVTYNEQFF.

This sequence joins TRBV10-2 and TRBJ1-1; 7 bases align to TRBD1. J gave up 0 bases and V 5 bases, and 3 bases lay outside the gene matches. The CDR3 is 14 residues long. The V gene's germline CDR1 is WSHSY and CDR2 SAAADI. The CDR3 bases are TGCGCCAGCAGTTGGGACAGCTTGAACACTGAAGCTTTCTTT. It yields the protein CASSWDSLNTEAFF.

V and J are TRBV7-3 and TRBJ2-2; 8 bases line up with TRBD2. Germline V gene sequence: CDR1 SGHTA, CDR2 FQGTGA. After removal of 4 bases from V and 5 bases from J, the junction contained 12 bases not matched to a gene. The length of the CDR3 is 17 residues. The CDR3 DNA follows: TGTGCCAGCAGCTCGACGGGAGGGGGACTAGTGACCGGGGAGCTGTTTTTT. Translation: CASSSTGGGLVTGELFF.

The chain has TRBV6-5 and TRBJ2-3; 7 nucleotides align to TRBD2. CDR3 length: 13 residues. Germline CDR1 and CDR2: MNHEY and SVGAGI. V lost 6 bases to trimming and J lost 3 bases; unmatched junction nucleotides: 3. The CDR3 is CASRSGKTDTQYF. DNA for the CDR3: TGTGCCAGCAGGAGCGGGAAGACAGATACGCAGTATTTT.

The V and J genes are TRBV6-5 and TRBJ2-3; 10 nucleotides agree with TRBD1. J lost 10 bases, V lost 8 bases, and 15 bases had no gene match. This CDR3 has 15 amino acids. Germline-derived CDR1 and CDR2 are MNHEY and SVGAGI. The CDR3 here is CASRGTGALFTPQYF. The CDR3, as DNA: TGTGCCAGCCGGGGGACAGGGGCCCTCTTTACCCCGCAGTATTTT.

This clone was seen just once. This chain joins TRBV5-1 and TRBJ2-5; TRBD2 aligns across 7 bases. The CDR3 contains 14 residues. The J segment lost 5 bases and the V segment lost 4 bases, leaving 8 bases of the junction unmatched. Germline CDR1 reads SGHRS; CDR2 reads YFSETQ. The DNA of the CDR3 is TGCGCCAGCAGCCCAACCGGACTAGTGGAGACCCAGTACTTC. Protein sequence: CASSPTGLVETQYF.

The V call is TRBV7-8, the J call TRBJ2-1; a weak D match, TRBD2 (6 bases). Per the germline V gene, CDR1 is SGHVS and CDR2 is FQNEAQ. This CDR3 is built from 13 residues. V was pared by 0 bases and J by 15 bases, with 15 bases between. The CDR3 DNA sequence: TGTGCCAGCAGCTTAGCGGGGACTCATCGAGTGTTCTTC. This sequence encodes CASSLAGTHRVFF.

This clone was seen once. The gene calls are TRBV7-9 and TRBJ2-1; 10 nucleotides match TRBD2. Germline V lookup: CDR1 SEHNR, CDR2 FQNEAQ (reference sequence). V trimming: 3 bases; J trimming: 5 bases; junction bases outside the gene matches: 13. The CDR3 totals 18 residues. The CDR3 loop is CASSFKLAGFSPDNEQFF. CDR3 DNA sequence: TGTGCCAGCAGCTTTAAACTAGCGGGATTCTCCCCCGACAATGAGCAGTTCTTC.

The gene calls are TRBV25-1 and TRBJ2-1, with D tentatively TRBD2 (5 bases). Trimming took off 1 base at V and 7 bases at J, with 8 bases between the two ends. There are 13 residues in the CDR3. Looked up from germline, CDR1 is MGHDK and CDR2 is SYGVNS. The CDR3 sequence is CASSEFRGNEQFF. Here the CDR3 DNA reads TGTGCCAGCAGTGAATTTCGAGGGAATGAGCAGTTCTTC.

The J gene is TRBJ2-1, the V gene TRBV2; TRBD2 aligns across 11 bases. The junction had 5 bases not matched to a gene; V was cut back by 7 bases and J by 9 bases. The CDR3 loop spans 13 amino acids. The germline V gene has CDR1 SNHLY and CDR2 FYNNEI. This CDR3 is CASTLTSGVEQFF. In DNA form, the CDR3 reads TGTGCCAGCACCTTGACTAGCGGGGTTGAGCAGTTCTTC.

The chain recombines TRBV3-1 (or the pseudogene TRBV3-2) with TRBJ2-3; tentatively, D is TRBD2 (5 bases). CDR1 is LGHDT and CDR2 is YNNKEL in the germline V gene (reference sequence). The CDR3 extends over 15 amino acids. V dropped 1 base and J dropped 0 bases, with 8 bases sitting between them. The CDR3 DNA sequence: TGTGCCAGCAGCCAAGCGGGAACTAGCACAGATACGCAGTATTTT. The encoded protein is CASSQAGTSTDTQYF.

This sequence joins TRBV6-1 and TRBJ2-1; 8 bases map to TRBD2. V shed 0 bases, J shed 5 bases, and the junction held 9 bases outside the gene matches. This CDR3 is built from 17 residues. Germline lookup yields CDR1 MNHNS and CDR2 SASEGT. CDR3 sequence reads: CASSEARSGSINNEQFF. CDR3 in DNA: TGTGCCAGCAGTGAAGCGCGCAGCGGGAGTATCAACAATGAGCAGTTCTTC.